The entry below gives a single T cell receptor beta chain sequence along with its context. The authors' processing: Amplification with reference gene primers provided the estimates of nucleated cell counts. Some clones are missing from TCRdb's copy, which holds only in-frame ones; the method was immunoSEQ multiplex PCR. V, J and clone size are taken as reported in that table, and D and trimming were inferred from the DNA itself. The profile shows under 300,000 clones, less than 90% of them singletons. The J segment lost 2 bases and the V segment lost 2 bases, leaving 5 bases of the junction unmatched. The CDR3 covers 17 residues. Germline V gives CDR1 MNHNS, CDR2 SASEGT. This sample is drawn from a study of blood T cell repertoires in COVID-19.

This TCR came from a human donor in a cohort sampled during active COVID-19. The sample taken for sequencing was peripheral blood. The rearrangement links TRBV6-1 to TRBJ2-6; 8 bases match TRBD2. The CDR3 DNA reads TGTGCCAGCAGTGAACCGGCGGGGGGAGCTGGGGCCAACGTCCTGACTTTC. Protein product: CASSEPAGGAGANVLTF.